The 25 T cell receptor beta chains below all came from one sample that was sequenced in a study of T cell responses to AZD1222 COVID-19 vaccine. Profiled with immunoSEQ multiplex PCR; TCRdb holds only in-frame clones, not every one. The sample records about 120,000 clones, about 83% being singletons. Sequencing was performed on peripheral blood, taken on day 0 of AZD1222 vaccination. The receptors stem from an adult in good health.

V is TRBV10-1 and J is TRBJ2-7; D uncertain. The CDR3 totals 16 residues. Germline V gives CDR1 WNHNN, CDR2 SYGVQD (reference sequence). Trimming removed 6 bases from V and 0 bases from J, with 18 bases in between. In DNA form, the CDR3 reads TGCGCCAGCAGCCTCTACGAGGACCGATTCTCCTACGAGCAGTACTTC. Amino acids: CASSLYEDRFSYEQYF.

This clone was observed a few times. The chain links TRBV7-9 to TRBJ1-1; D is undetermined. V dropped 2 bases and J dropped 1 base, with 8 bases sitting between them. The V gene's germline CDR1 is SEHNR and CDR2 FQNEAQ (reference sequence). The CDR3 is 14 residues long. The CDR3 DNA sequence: TGTGCCAGCAGCTTAACGGGTGGGAACACTGAAGCTTTCTTT. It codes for CASSLTGGNTEAFF.

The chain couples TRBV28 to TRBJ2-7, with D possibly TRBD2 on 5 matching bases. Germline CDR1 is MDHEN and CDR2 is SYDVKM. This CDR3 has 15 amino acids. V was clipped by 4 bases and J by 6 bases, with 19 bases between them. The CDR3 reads CASSSPTNRAVEQYF. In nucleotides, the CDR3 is TGTGCCAGCAGTTCGCCGACTAACCGGGCCGTCGAGCAGTACTTC.

The CDR3 bases are TGCGCCAGCAGCCGGTCAGCGATCGACTCTGGAAACACCATATATTTT. It translates to CASSRSAIDSGNTIYF. The chain recombines TRBV4-3 with TRBJ1-3; D unresolved. Per germline, CDR1 LGHNA and CDR2 YSLEER. CDR3 length: 16 amino acids. V lost 4 bases and J lost 0, with 13 bases in between.

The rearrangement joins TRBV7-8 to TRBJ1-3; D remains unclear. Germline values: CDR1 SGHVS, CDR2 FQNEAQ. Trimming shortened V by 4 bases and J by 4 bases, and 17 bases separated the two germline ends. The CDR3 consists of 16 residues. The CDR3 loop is CASSSREIRGGNTIYF. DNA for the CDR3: TGTGCCAGCAGCTCCCGGGAGATCCGCGGAGGAAACACCATATATTTT.

CDR3 coding DNA: TGTGCCAGCAGTTACGGCGGGAGTATGGAGACCCAGTACTTC. Residues: CASSYGGSMETQYF. The V gene is TRBV6-6, the J gene TRBJ2-5, with TRBD2 identical over 7 bases. Trimming cost V 2 bases and J 5 bases; bases outside gene matches: 5. The CDR3 has 14 amino acids. Germline lookup yields CDR1 MNHNY and CDR2 SVGAGI (reference sequence).

CDR3 region: CASSWHPQGGDYEQYF. DNA for the CDR3: TGTGCCAGCAGTTGGCACCCACAGGGGGGGGATTACGAGCAGTACTTC. This chain joins TRBV27 and TRBJ2-7; a possible D gene is TRBD1 (8 bases). Germline CDR1 MNHEY, CDR2 SMNVEV (reference sequence). V lost 4 bases, J lost 4 bases, and 20 bases lay in between. This CDR3 is built from 16 residues.

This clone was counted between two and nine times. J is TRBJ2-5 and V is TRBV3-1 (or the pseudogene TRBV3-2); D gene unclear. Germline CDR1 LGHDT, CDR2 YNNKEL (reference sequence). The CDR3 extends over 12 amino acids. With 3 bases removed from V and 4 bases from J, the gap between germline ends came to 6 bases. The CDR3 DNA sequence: TGTGCCAGCAGCCATTCAGGAGAGACCCAGTACTTC. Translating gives CASSHSGETQYF.

The CDR3: CSVDVTSGKDTQYF. DNA for the CDR3: TGCAGCGTTGATGTGACTAGCGGGAAAGATACGCAGTATTTT. The chain recombines TRBV29-1 with TRBJ2-3; 11 bases align to TRBD2. Trimming cost V 3 bases and J 5 bases; bases outside gene matches: 4. This CDR3 contains 14 residues. Germline-derived CDR1 and CDR2 are SQVTM and ANQGSEA.

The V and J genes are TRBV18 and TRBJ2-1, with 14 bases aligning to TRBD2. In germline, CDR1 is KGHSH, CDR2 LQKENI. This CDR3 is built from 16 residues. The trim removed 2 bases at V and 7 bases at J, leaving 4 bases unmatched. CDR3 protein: CASSPGLAGGGNEQFF. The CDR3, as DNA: TGTGCCAGCTCACCAGGACTAGCGGGAGGCGGAAATGAGCAGTTCTTC.

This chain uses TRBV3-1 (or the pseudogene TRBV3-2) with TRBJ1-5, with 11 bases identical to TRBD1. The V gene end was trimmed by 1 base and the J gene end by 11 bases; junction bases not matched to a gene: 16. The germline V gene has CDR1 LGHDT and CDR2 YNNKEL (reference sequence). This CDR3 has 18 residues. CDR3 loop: CASSQAPSDRGLIKSQHF. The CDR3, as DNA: TGTGCCAGCAGCCAAGCCCCTTCGGACAGGGGGCTAATTAAGTCCCAGCATTTT.

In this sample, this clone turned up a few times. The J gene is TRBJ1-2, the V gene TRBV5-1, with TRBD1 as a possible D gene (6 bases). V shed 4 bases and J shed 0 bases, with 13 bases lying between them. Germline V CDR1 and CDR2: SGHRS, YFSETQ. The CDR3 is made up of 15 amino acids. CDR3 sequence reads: CASSPGQSPNYGYTF. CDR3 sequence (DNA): TGCGCCAGCAGCCCCGGACAGAGCCCTAACTATGGCTACACCTTC.

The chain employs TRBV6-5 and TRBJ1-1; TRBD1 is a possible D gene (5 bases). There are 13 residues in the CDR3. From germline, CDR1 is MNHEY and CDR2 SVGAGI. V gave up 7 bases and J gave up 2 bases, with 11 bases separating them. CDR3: CASMDRGNTEAFF. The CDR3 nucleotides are TGTGCCAGCATGGATAGGGGAAACACTGAAGCTTTCTTT.

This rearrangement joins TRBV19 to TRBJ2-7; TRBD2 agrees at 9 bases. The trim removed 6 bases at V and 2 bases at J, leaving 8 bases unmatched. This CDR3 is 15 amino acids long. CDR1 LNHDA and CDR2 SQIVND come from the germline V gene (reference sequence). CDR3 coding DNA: TGTGCCAGTAGCCTCGAGGGCGGGAGGGCCTACGAGCAGTACTTC. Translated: CASSLEGGRAYEQYF.

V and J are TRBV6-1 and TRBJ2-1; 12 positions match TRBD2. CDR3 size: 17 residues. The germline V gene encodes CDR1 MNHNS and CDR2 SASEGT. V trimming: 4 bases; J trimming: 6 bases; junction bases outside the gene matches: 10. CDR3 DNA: TGTGCCAGCAGTGCATTGCCGCGGACTAGCGGGACCAATGAGCAGTTCTTC. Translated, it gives CASSALPRTSGTNEQFF.

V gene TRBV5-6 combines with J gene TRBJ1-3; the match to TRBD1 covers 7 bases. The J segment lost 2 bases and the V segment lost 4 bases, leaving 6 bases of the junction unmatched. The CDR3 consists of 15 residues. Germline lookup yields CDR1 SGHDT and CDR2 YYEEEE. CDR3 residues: CASSRDRAPGNTIYF. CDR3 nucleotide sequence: TGTGCCAGCAGCCGGGACAGAGCCCCTGGAAACACCATATATTTT. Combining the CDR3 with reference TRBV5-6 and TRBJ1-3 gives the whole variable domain DAGVTQSPTHLIKTRGQQVTLRCSPKSGHDTVSWYQQALGQGPQFIFQYYEEEERQRGNFPDRFSGHQFPNYSSELNVNALLLGDSALYLCASSRDRAPGNTIYFGEGSWLTVV.

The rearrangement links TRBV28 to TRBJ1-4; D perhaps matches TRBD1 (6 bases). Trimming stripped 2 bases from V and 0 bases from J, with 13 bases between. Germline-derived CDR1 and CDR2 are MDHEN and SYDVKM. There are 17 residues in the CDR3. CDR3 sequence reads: CASSLIRGLATNEKLFF. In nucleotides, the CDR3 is TGTGCCAGCAGTTTAATTCGGGGGCTAGCAACTAATGAAAAACTGTTTTTT.

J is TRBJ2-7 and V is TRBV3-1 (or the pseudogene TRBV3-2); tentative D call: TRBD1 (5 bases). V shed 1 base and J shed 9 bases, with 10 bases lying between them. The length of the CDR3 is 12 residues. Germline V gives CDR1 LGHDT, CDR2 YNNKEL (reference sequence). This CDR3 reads CASSQGGDRQYF. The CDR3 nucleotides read TGTGCCAGCAGCCAAGGAGGCGACAGGCAGTACTTC.

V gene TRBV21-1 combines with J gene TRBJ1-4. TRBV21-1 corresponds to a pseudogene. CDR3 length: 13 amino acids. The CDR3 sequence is CAIALGAPKGLFF. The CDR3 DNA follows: TGTGCCATCGCCCTGGGAGCTCCAAAAGGGCTGTTTTTT.

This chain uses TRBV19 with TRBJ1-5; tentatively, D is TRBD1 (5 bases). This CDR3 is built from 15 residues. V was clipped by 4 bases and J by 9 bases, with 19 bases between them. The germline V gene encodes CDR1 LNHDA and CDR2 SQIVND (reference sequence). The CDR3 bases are TGTGCCAGTAGTAGCCCCTCAGGGATTCTGCGGCCCCAGCATTTT. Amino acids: CASSSPSGILRPQHF.

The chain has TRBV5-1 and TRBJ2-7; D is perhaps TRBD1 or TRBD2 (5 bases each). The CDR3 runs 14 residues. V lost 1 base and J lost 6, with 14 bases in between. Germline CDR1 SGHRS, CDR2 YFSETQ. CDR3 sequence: CASSLTPGTREQYF. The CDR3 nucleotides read TGCGCCAGCAGCTTGACGCCAGGGACCCGCGAGCAGTACTTC.

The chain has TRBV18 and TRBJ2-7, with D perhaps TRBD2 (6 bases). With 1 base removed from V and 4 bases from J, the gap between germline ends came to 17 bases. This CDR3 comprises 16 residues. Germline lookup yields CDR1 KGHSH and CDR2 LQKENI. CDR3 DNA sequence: TGTGCCAGCTCACCACGGGAGGCAGGCTATAGTTACGAGCAGTACTTC. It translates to CASSPREAGYSYEQYF.

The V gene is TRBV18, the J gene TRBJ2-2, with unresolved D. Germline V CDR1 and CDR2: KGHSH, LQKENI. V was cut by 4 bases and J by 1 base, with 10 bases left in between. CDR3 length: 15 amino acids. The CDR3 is CASSRSAGNTGELFF. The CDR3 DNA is TGTGCCAGCTCACGATCTGCAGGGAACACCGGGGAGCTGTTTTTT.

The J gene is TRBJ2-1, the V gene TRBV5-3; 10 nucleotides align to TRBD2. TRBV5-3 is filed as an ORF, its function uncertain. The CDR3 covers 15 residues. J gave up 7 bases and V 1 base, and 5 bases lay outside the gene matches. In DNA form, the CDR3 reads TGTGCCAGAAGCTTGAAGGCTAGCGGGAGAAATGAGCAGTTCTTC. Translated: CARSLKASGRNEQFF.

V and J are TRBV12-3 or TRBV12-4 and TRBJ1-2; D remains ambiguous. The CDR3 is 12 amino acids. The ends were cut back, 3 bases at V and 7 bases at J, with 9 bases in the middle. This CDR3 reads CASSLGIGGYTF. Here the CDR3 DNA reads TGTGCCAGCAGTTTGGGGATTGGTGGCTACACCTTC.